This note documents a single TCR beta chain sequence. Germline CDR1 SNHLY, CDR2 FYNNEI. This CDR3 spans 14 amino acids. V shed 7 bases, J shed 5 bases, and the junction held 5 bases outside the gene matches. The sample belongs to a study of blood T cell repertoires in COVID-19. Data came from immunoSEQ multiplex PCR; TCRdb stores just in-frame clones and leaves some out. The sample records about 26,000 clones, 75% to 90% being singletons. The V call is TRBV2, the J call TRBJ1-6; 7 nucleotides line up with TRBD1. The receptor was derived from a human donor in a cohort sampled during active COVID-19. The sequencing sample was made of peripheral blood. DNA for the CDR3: TGTGCCAGCAATCCGGGACAGAATAATTCACCCCTCCACTTT. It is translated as CASNPGQNNSPLHF.